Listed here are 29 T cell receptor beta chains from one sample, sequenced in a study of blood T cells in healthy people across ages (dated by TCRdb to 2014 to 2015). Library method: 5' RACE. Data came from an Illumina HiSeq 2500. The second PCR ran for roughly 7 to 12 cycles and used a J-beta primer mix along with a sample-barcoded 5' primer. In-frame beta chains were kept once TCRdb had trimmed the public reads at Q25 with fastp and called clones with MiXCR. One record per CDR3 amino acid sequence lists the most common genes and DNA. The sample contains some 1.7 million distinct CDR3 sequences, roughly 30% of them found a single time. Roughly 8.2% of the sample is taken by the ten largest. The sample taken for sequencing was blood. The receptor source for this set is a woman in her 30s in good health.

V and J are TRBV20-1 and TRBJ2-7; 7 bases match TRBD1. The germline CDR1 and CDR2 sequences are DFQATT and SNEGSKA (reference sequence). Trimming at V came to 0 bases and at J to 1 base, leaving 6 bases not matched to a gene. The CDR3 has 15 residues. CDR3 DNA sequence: TGCAGTGCTAGAGATAAGCAGGGGGTATCCTACGAGCAGTACTTC. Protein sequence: CSARDKQGVSYEQYF.

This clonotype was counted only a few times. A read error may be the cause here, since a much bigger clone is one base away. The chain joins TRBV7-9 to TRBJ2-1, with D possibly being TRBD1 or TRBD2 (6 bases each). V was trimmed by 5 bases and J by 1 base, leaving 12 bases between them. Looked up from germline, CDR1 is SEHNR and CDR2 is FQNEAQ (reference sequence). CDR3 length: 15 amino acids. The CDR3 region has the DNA TGTGCCAGCAGCCCTAGGGGGGCGTCCTACAATGAGCAGTTCTTC. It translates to CASSPRGASYNEQFF.

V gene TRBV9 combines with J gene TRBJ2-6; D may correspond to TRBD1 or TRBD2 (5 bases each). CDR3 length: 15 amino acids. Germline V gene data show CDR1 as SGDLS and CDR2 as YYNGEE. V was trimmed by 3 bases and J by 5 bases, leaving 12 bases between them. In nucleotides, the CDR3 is TGTGCCAGCAGCGAGACAGTCGGGAGGGCCAACGTCCTGACTTTC. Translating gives CASSETVGRANVLTF.

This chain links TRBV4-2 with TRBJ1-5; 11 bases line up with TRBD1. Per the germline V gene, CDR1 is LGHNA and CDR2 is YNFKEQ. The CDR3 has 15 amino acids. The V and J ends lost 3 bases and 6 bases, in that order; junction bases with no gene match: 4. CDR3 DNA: TGTGCCAGCAGCCACGGACAGGGGGCTCGTCAGCCCCAGCATTTT. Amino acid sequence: CASSHGQGARQPQHF.

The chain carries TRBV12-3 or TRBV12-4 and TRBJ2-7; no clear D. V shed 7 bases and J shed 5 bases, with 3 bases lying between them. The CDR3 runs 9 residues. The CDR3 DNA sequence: TGTGCCAGCAAGGACGAGCAGTACTTC. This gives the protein CASKDEQYF.

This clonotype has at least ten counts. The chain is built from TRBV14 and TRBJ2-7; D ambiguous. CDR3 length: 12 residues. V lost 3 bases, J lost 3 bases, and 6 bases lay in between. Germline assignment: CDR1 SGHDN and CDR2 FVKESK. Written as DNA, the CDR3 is TGTGCCAGCAGCCAGGGCTACTACGAGCAGTACTTC. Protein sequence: CASSQGYYEQYF.

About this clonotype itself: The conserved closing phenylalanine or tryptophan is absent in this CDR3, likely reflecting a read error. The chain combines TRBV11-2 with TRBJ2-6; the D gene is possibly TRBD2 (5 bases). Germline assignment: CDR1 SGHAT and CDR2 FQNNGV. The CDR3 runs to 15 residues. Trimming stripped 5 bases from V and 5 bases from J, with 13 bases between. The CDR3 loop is CASSAHRDRANVLTC. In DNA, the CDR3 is TGTGCCAGCAGCGCACACCGGGATAGGGCCAACGTCCTGACTTGC.

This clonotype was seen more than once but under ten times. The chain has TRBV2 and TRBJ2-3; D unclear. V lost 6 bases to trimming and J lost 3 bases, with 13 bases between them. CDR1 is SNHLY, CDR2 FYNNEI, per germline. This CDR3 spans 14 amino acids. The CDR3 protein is CASRLSVGTDTQYF. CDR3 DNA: TGTGCCAGCAGACTATCGGTTGGGACAGATACGCAGTATTTT.

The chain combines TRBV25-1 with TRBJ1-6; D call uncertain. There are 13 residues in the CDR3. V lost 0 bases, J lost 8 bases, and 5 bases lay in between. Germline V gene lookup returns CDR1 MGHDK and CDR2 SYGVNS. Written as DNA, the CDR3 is TGTGCCAGCAGTGAATATAGGGATTCACCCCTCCACTTT. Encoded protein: CASSEYRDSPLHF.

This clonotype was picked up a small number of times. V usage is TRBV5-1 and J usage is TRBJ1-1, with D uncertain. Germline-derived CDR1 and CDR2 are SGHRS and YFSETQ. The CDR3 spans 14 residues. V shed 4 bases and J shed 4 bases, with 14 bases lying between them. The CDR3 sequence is CASSGRDRSTEAFF. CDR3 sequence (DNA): TGCGCCAGCAGCGGTCGGGATCGTAGCACTGAAGCTTTCTTT.

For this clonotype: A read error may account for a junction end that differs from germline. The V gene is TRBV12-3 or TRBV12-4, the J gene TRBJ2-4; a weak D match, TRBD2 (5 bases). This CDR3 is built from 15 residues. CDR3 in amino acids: CASRSRGIAKNIQYF. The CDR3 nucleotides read TGTGCCAGCAGATCTCGAGGGATAGCCAAGAACATTCAGTACTTC.

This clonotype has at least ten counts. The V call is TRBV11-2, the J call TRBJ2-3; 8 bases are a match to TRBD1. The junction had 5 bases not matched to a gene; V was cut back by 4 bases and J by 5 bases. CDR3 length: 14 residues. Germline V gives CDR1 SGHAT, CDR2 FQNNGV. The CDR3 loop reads CASSSTGVGDTQYF. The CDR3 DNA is TGTGCCAGCAGCTCGACAGGGGTGGGAGATACGCAGTATTTT.

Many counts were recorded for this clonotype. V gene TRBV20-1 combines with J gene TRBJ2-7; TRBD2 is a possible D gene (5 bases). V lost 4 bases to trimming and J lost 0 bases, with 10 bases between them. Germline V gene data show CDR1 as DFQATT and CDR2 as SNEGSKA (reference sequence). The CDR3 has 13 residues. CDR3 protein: CSATSGFSYEQYF. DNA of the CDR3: TGCAGTGCTACTTCGGGATTCTCCTACGAGCAGTACTTC.

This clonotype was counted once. The DNA for the CDR3 is TGCAGTGCTCGCCCCGGGACAGGGGCTGATGGCTACACCTTC. This gives the protein CSARPGTGADGYTF. The rearrangement links TRBV20-1 to TRBJ1-2; 10 bases line up with TRBD1. The CDR3 covers 14 residues. The V segment lost 5 bases and the J segment 6 bases; nucleotides outside the gene matches: 9. Germline CDR1 reads DFQATT; CDR2 reads SNEGSKA (reference sequence).

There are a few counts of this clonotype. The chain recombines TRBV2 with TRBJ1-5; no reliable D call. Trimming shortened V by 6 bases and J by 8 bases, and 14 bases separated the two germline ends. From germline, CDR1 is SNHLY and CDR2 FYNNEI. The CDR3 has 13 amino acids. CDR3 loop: CASSERESEPQHF. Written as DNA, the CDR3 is TGTGCCAGCAGCGAAAGGGAATCGGAGCCCCAGCATTTT.

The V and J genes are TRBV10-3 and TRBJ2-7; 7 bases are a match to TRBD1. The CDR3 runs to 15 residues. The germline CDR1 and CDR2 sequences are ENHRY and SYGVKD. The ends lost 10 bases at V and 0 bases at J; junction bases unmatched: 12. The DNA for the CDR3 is TGTGCCACAGGGAAAGACAGGGAGTCCTCCTACGAGCAGTACTTC. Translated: CATGKDRESSYEQYF.

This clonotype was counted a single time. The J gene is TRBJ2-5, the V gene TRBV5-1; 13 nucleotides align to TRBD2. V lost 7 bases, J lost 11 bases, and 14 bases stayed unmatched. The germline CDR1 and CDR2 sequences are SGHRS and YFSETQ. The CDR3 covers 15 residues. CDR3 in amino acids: CASLSELAGGHEQYF. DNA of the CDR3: TGCGCCAGCTTATCGGAACTAGCGGGGGGGCATGAGCAGTACTTC.

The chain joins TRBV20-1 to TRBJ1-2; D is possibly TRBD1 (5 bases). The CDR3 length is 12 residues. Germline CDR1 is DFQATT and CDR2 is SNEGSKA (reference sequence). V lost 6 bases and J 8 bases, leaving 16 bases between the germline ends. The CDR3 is CSARTDEGGYTF. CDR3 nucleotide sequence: TGCAGTGCACGGACGGATGAGGGGGGCTACACCTTC.

CDR3 bases: TGTGCCAGCAGCGCGGTGGGCACTGAAGCTTTCTTT. As protein: CASSAVGTEAFF. The chain carries TRBV7-2 and TRBJ1-1; D uncertain. The CDR3 sequence is 12 residues long. V gave up 5 bases and J gave up 4 bases, with 8 bases separating them. In germline, CDR1 is SGHTA, CDR2 FQGNSA.

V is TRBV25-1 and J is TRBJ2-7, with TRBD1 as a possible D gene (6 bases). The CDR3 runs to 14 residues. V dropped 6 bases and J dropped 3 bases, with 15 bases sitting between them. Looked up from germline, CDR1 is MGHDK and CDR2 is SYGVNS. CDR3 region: CASSTGLINYEQYF. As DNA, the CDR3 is TGTGCCAGCAGCACAGGGCTAATTAACTACGAGCAGTACTTC.

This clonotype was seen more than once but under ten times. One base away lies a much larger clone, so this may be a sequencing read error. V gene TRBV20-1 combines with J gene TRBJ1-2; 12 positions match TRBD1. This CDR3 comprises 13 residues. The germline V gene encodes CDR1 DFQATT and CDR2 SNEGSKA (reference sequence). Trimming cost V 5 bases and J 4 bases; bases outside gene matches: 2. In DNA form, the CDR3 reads TGCAGTGCTGGGACAGGGGGCAGCTATGGCTACACCTTC. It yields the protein CSAGTGGSYGYTF.

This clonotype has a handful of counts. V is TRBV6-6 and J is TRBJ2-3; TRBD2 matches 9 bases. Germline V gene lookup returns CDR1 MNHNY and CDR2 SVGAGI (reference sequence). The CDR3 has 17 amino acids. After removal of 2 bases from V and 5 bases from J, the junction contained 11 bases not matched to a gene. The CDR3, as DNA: TGTGCCAGCAGTTACGGGAGGGCTAGCGGGATTGGAGATACGCAGTATTTT. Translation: CASSYGRASGIGDTQYF.

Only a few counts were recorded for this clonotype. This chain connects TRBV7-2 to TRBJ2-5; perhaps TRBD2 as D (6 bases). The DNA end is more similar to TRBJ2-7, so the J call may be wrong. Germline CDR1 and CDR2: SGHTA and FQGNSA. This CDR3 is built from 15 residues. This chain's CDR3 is CASSPSDGRWDEQYF. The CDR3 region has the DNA TGTGCCAGCAGTCCGAGCGATGGGAGGTGGGACGAGCAGTACTTC.

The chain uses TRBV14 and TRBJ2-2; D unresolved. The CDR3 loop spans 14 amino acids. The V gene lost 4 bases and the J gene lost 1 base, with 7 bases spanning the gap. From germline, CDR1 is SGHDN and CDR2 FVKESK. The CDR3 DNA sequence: TGTGCCAGCAGCCGGCAGATGAACACCGGGGAGCTGTTTTTT. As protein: CASSRQMNTGELFF.

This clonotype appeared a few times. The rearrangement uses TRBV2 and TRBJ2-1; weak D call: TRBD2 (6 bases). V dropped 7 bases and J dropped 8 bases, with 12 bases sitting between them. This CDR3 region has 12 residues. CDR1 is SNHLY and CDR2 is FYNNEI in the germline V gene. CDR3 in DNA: TGTGCCAGCACCGGGGGAGTCGATGAGCAGTTCTTC. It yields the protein CASTGGVDEQFF.

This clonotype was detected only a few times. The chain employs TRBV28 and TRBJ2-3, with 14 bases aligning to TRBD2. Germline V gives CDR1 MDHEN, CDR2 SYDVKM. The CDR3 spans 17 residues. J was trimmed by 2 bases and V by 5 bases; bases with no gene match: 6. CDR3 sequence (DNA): TGTGCCAGCAGTCTCGGGACTAGCGGGGGTATCACAGATACGCAGTATTTT. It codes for CASSLGTSGGITDTQYF.

CDR3 in DNA: TGTGCCGGCACCCTCGGAGAAGGTAATGAGCAGTTCTTC. It encodes CAGTLGEGNEQFF. This rearrangement joins TRBV12-3 or TRBV12-4 to TRBJ2-1; no definite D call. The CDR3 consists of 13 residues. Trimming removed 11 bases from V and 7 bases from J, with 18 bases in between.

The DNA of the CDR3 is TGCGCCAGCAGTAAACGGGACTCTCAAGAGACCCAGTACTTC. This codes for CASSKRDSQETQYF. The chain links TRBV5-1 to TRBJ2-5; perhaps TRBD2 as D (6 bases). This CDR3 has 14 residues. Looked up from germline, CDR1 is SGHRS and CDR2 is YFSETQ. Deletions cut 5 bases from V and 2 bases from J, with 13 bases between.

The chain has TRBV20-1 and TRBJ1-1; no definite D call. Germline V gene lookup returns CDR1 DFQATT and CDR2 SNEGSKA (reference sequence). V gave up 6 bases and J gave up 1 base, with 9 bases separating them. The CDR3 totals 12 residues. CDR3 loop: CSAKRGNTEAFF. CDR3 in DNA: TGCAGTGCCAAGAGAGGGAACACTGAAGCTTTCTTT.